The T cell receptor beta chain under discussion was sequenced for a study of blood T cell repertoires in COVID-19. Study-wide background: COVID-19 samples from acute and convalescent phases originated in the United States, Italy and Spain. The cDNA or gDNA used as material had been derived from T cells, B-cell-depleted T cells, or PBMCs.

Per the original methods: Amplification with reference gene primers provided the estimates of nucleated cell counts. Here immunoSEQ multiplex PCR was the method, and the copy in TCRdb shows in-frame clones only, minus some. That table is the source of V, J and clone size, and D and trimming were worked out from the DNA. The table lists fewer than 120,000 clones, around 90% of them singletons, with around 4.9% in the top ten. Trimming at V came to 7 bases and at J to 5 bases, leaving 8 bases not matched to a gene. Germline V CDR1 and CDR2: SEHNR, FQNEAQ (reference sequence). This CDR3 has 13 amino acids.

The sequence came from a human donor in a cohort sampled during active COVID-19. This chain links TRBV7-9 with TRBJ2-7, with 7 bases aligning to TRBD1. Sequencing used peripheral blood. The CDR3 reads CASTPGGRDEQYF. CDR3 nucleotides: TGTGCCAGCACCCCAGGGGGAAGGGACGAGCAGTACTTC.